A single sample gave rise to the 15 T cell receptor beta chains below, sequenced in a study of blood T cells in healthy people across ages. A sample-barcoded 5' primer and a J-beta primer mix were used in a second PCR of roughly 7 to 11 cycles. TCRdb reprocessed the 5' RACE reads via MiXCR and lists one record per CDR3 protein. The sample lists 730,000 or so distinct CDR3 sequences, around 38% occurring once. The sample was blood. Source of these receptors: a man older than 75 in good health.

The chain carries TRBV6-6 and TRBJ2-1; 10 nucleotides align to TRBD2. Germline assignment: CDR1 MNHNY and CDR2 SVGAGI (reference sequence). J was trimmed by 12 bases and V by 0 bases; bases with no gene match: 8. The CDR3 is 15 residues long. CDR3 nucleotides: TGTGCCAGCAGTTACTCGGTCAGCGCTAGCGGGGGGCAGTTCTTC. Amino acid sequence: CASSYSVSASGGQFF.

The rearrangement joins TRBV20-1 to TRBJ1-6; 10 bases are a match to TRBD1. The J segment lost 6 bases and the V segment lost 3 bases, leaving 5 bases of the junction unmatched. In germline, CDR1 is DFQATT, CDR2 SNEGSKA (reference sequence). The CDR3 length is 15 residues. CDR3 region: CSARYRDRGNSPLHF. The CDR3 bases are TGCAGTGCTAGGTATCGGGACAGGGGTAATTCACCCCTCCACTTT.

There are many counts of this clonotype. V gene TRBV7-9 combines with J gene TRBJ2-7, with 12 bases aligning to TRBD2. The CDR3 has 15 residues. The germline V gene has CDR1 SEHNR and CDR2 FQNEAQ (reference sequence). The V gene end was trimmed by 5 bases and the J gene end by 0 bases; junction bases not matched to a gene: 2. For the CDR3, the DNA is TGTGCCAGCAGCCTGACTAGCGGGAGCTCCTACGAGCAGTACTTC. Protein sequence: CASSLTSGSSYEQYF. Supplemented by reference TRBV7-9 and TRBJ2-7, the full variable domain reads DTGVSQNPRHKITKRGQNVTFRCDPISEHNRLYWYRQTLGQGPEFLTYFQNEAQLEKSRLLSDRFSAERPKGSFSTLEIQRTEQGDSAMYLCASSLTSGSSYEQYFGPGTRLTVT.

This clonotype occurred once. The chain recombines TRBV20-1 with TRBJ1-5; D unclear. The CDR3 spans 13 residues. V dropped 6 bases and J dropped 2 bases, with 11 bases sitting between them. The germline gives CDR1 DFQATT, CDR2 SNEGSKA (reference sequence). The CDR3 bases are TGCAGTGCCCAATCAGGAGGCAATCAGCCCCAGCATTTT. Protein: CSAQSGGNQPQHF.

This clonotype was picked up a small number of times. This chain uses TRBV27 with TRBJ1-6; D possibly corresponds to TRBD1 (5 bases). This CDR3 has 15 amino acids. Germline-derived CDR1 and CDR2 are MNHEY and SMNVEV (reference sequence). V lost 2 bases and J lost 8, with 13 bases in between. The CDR3 reads CASSLQGRRDSPLHF. CDR3 in DNA: TGTGCCAGCAGTTTACAGGGACGGAGAGATTCACCCCTCCACTTT.

This clonotype was observed a few times. This chain connects TRBV6-5 to TRBJ1-5; D call uncertain. Germline CDR1 is MNHEY and CDR2 is SVGAGI. CDR3 size: 14 residues. Trimming shortened V by 6 bases and J by 4 bases, and 13 bases separated the two germline ends. As DNA, the CDR3 is TGTGCCAGCAGCTTTGGACGGATTAATCAGCCCCAGCATTTT. This translates into CASSFGRINQPQHF.

The rearrangement uses TRBV6-2 or TRBV6-3 and TRBJ2-5, with 8 bases aligning to TRBD1. The CDR3 loop spans 13 amino acids. From germline, CDR1 is MNHEY and CDR2 SVGEGT. V lost 7 bases and J lost 5; bases outside the gene matches: 6. The CDR3 coding sequence is TGTGCCAGCAAAGCGGACAGGGAGGAGACCCAGTACTTC. Encoded protein: CASKADREETQYF.

The chain carries TRBV6-2 or TRBV6-3 and TRBJ2-5, with a weak D call TRBD1 (6 bases). The J call may not be correct, given that the DNA end is closer to TRBJ2-7. The CDR3 has 14 amino acids. In germline, CDR1 is MNHEY, CDR2 SVGEGT. The CDR3 DNA is TGTGCCAGCAGTACCCACACAGGGTCGGGCGAGCAGTACTTC. It translates to CASSTHTGSGEQYF.

The chain joins TRBV15 to TRBJ1-2; D not resolved. Germline assignment: CDR1 LNHNV and CDR2 YYDKDF (reference sequence). The length of the CDR3 is 15 residues. V was cut by 0 bases and J by 4 bases, with 12 bases left in between. CDR3 amino acids: CATSRDKGGLYGYTF. In DNA form, the CDR3 reads TGTGCCACCAGCAGAGATAAAGGAGGGCTCTATGGCTACACCTTC.

In the case of this clonotype: A much larger clone lies a single base off, so this may be a read error. The chain links TRBV29-1 to TRBJ1-1; D is ambiguous. There are 12 residues in the CDR3. V lost 2 bases, J lost 10 bases, and 14 bases lay in between. In germline, CDR1 is SQVTM, CDR2 ANQGSEA. CDR3 DNA sequence: TGCAGCGTTGAATATGGAGGTAAAGTAGCTTTCTTT. Amino acids: CSVEYGGKVAFF.

This clonotype has more than one count but fewer than ten. The chain has TRBV7-2 and TRBJ2-6; unclear D gene. V lost 7 bases and J 0 bases, leaving 10 bases between the germline ends. The germline V gene encodes CDR1 SGHTA and CDR2 FQGNSA. CDR3 length: 15 amino acids. The CDR3 loop reads CASTKDGSGANVLTF. Written as DNA, the CDR3 is TGTGCCAGCACTAAAGACGGCTCTGGGGCCAACGTCCTGACTTTC.

This clonotype occurred a few times. The chain joins TRBV6-2 or TRBV6-3 to TRBJ2-2, with TRBD2 matching over 11 bases. Germline CDR1 is MNHEY and CDR2 is SVGEGT. After removal of 5 bases from V and 2 bases from J, the junction contained 1 base not matched to a gene. The CDR3 totals 15 residues. As DNA, the CDR3 is TGTGCCAGCAGTAGACTAGCGGGAAACACCGGGGAGCTGTTTTTT. This codes for CASSRLAGNTGELFF.

The chain joins TRBV10-3 to TRBJ2-5, with TRBD1 matching over 12 bases. Germline V gene sequence: CDR1 ENHRY, CDR2 SYGVKD. J gave up 5 bases and V 6 bases, and 7 bases lay outside the gene matches. CDR3 length: 15 residues. CDR3 coding DNA: TGTGCCATCAGCTTGGGACAGGGGGCAGTTGAGACCCAGTACTTC. This codes for CAISLGQGAVETQYF.

To note about this clonotype: At one end, the junction sequence differs from germline, possibly due to a read error. This chain links TRBV29-1 with TRBJ2-6; TRBD1 agrees at 7 bases. This CDR3 has 16 amino acids. Germline CDR1 SQVTM, CDR2 ANQGSEA. The CDR3 spells CSAEQGSLAGANVLTF. CDR3 in DNA: TGCAGCGCTGAACAGGGGTCTTTAGCTGGGGCCAACGTCCTGACTTTC.

This clonotype has more than one count but fewer than ten. V is TRBV5-1 and J is TRBJ2-1, with D uncertain. The germline V gene encodes CDR1 SGHRS and CDR2 YFSETQ. The CDR3 totals 15 residues. Between the trimmed V and J ends, which lost 0 bases and 5 bases, there was a span of 12 bases. CDR3 protein: CASSLGQPSNNEQFF. The CDR3 nucleotides are TGCGCCAGCAGCTTGGGGCAGCCTTCCAACAATGAGCAGTTCTTC.